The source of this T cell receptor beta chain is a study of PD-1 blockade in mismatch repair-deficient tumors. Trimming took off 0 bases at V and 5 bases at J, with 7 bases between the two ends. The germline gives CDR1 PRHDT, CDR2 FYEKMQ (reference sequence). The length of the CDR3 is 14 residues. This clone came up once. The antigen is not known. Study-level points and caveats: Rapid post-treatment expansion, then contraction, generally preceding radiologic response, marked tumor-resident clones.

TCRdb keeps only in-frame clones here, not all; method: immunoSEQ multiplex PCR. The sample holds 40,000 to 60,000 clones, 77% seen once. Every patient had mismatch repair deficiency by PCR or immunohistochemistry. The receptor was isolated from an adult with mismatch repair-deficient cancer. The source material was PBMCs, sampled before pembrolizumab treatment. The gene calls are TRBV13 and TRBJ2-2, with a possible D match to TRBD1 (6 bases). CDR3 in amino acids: CASSLGTGTGELFF. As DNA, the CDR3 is TGTGCCAGCAGCTTAGGAACAGGGACCGGGGAGCTGTTTTTT.